This T cell receptor (beta chain) was observed in a study of cytomegalovirus exposure and HLA in healthy donors. Overall study: Early released data had around 89 million unique TCRs, all coming from HLA-typed donors. Overall study findings and caveats: Sequencing likely caused a cluster of highly shared sequence variants.

As for this clone: Its cognate antigen is unknown. The same CDR3 arises from other DNA sequences in this sample as well.

CDR3 length: 12 amino acids. V gave up 5 bases and J gave up 7 bases, with 11 bases separating them. Germline CDR1 reads SEHNR; CDR2 reads FQNEAQ (reference sequence). Researchers ran the PCR with 60 Vbeta and 13 Jbeta primers. Assay: immunoSEQ multiplex PCR; the TCRdb copy retains only in-frame clones and omits some. Found here are under 130,000 clones, roughly an eighth of them singletons; the top ten hold around 15%. This receptor was obtained from a man in his forties or fifties in good health and CMV-seropositive. J is TRBJ1-1 and V is TRBV7-9; D not resolved. Source material: PBMCs. As DNA, the CDR3 is TGTGCCAGCAGCCCGCTCGGGTATGAAGCTTTCTTT. The encoded protein is CASSPLGYEAFF.